The 18 T cell receptor beta chains below all came from one sample that was sequenced in a study of vaccination effects on CD4 cells after COVID-19. Data came from immunoSEQ multiplex PCR; TCRdb stores just in-frame clones and leaves some out. The profile covers some 20,000 clones, with about 71% appearing a single time and about 15% taken by the ten largest. Prior to sequencing, the ViraFEST assay stimulated PBMC with viral peptide pools, which expanded the antigen-specific CD4+ T cells. Between days 10 and 11 of culture, CD4+ T cells were separated out. Antigens of these TCRs are unknown. The sample in question was CD4+ T cells from PBMCs cultured with HCoV-229E spike peptides, obtained before COVID-19 vaccination. Receptors originate from a human donor who received a COVID-19 vaccine.

The chain is built from TRBV10-3 and TRBJ1-1; no reliable D call. The CDR3 extends over 15 amino acids. V was shortened by 10 bases and J by 3 bases, with 21 bases between the two germline ends. Germline V gives CDR1 ENHRY, CDR2 SYGVKD. The CDR3 sequence is CATEGGNLRDTEAFF. As DNA, the CDR3 is TGTGCCACCGAGGGCGGGAACTTAAGGGACACTGAAGCTTTCTTT.

The chain joins TRBV9 to TRBJ1-1; perhaps TRBD1 as D (5 bases). Germline V lookup: CDR1 SGDLS, CDR2 YYNGEE. There are 13 residues in the CDR3. Between the trimmed V and J ends, which lost 5 bases and 3 bases, there was a span of 11 bases. The DNA of the CDR3 is TGTGCCAGCAGAGAGGGGACGTACACTGAAGCTTTCTTT. It yields the protein CASREGTYTEAFF.

The chain couples TRBV4-1 to TRBJ2-3; D not certain. This CDR3 comprises 15 residues. Trimming removed 4 bases from V and 2 bases from J, with 13 bases in between. Germline V lookup: CDR1 MGHRA, CDR2 YSYEKL. The CDR3 here is CASSRTPLYTDTQYF. DNA of the CDR3: TGCGCCAGCAGCCGAACCCCCTTATACACAGATACGCAGTATTTT.

The V call is TRBV5-1, the J call TRBJ2-7; D possibly corresponds to TRBD1 (5 bases). The germline gives CDR1 SGHRS, CDR2 YFSETQ. V gave up 0 bases and J gave up 5 bases, with 24 bases separating them. CDR3 length: 18 residues. CDR3 nucleotides: TGCGCCAGCAGCTTGGTGACTCGCGCGCAGCAGGGTACCCACGAGCAGTACTTC. Its translation: CASSLVTRAQQGTHEQYF.

In its sample, this clone was seen a few times. The chain has TRBV5-1 and TRBJ2-2; the D gene is possibly TRBD1 (6 bases). V gave up 4 bases and J gave up 5 bases, with 12 bases separating them. This CDR3 is 14 amino acids long. CDR1 is SGHRS and CDR2 is YFSETQ in the germline V gene. The DNA for the CDR3 is TGCGCCAGCAGCATCACCGGGACAACCGGGGAGCTGTTTTTT. Encoded protein: CASSITGTTGELFF.

In this sample, this clone turned up once. This rearrangement joins TRBV21-1 to TRBJ1-3. TRBV21-1 is a pseudogene locus. This CDR3 contains 17 residues. The CDR3 spells CASSTREGTSDGNTIYF. CDR3 coding DNA: TGTGCCAGCAGCACGAGGGAGGGGACTTCAGATGGAAACACCATATATTTT.

The genes are TRBV6-1 and TRBJ1-5; 9 bases fit TRBD1. This CDR3 is built from 16 residues. Losses at the gene ends were 4 bases for V and 3 bases for J; bases not matched to a gene: 7. CDR1 is MNHNS, CDR2 SASEGT, per germline. DNA of the CDR3: TGTGCCAGCAGTGCCTCCGGGACAGGGAACAATCAGCCCCAGCATTTT. Its protein is CASSASGTGNNQPQHF.

V gene TRBV5-4 combines with J gene TRBJ2-3; 8 nucleotides line up with TRBD2. V gave up 3 bases and J gave up 3 bases; unmatched junction bases: 9. From germline, CDR1 is SGHNT and CDR2 YYREEE (reference sequence). CDR3 size: 16 residues. This CDR3 is CASSSLLLADTDTQYF. CDR3 DNA sequence: TGTGCCAGCAGCTCCCTCTTACTAGCGGATACAGATACGCAGTATTTT.

The chain recombines TRBV2 with TRBJ2-3, with a weak D call TRBD1 (5 bases). Trimming removed 2 bases from V and 4 bases from J, with 10 bases in between. The V gene's germline CDR1 is SNHLY and CDR2 FYNNEI. The CDR3 runs to 14 residues. DNA of the CDR3: TGTGCCAGCAGTGAAATAGTAGGGGCAGATACGCAGTATTTT. As protein: CASSEIVGADTQYF.

The rearrangement joins TRBV6-5 to TRBJ2-7; D ambiguous. CDR1 and CDR2 (germline): MNHEY, SVGAGI. V lost 2 bases to trimming and J lost 0 bases, with 5 bases between them. This CDR3 has 13 residues. The CDR3 reads CASSYRLSYEQYF. Here the CDR3 DNA reads TGTGCCAGCAGTTACCGTCTCTCCTACGAGCAGTACTTC.

V is TRBV20-1 and J is TRBJ1-1, with D possibly TRBD1 on 5 matching bases. CDR1 DFQATT and CDR2 SNEGSKA come from the germline V gene (reference sequence). V was trimmed by 3 bases and J by 11 bases, leaving 22 bases between them. This CDR3 comprises 14 residues. This chain's CDR3 is CSASYGTSPRGAFF. The CDR3 DNA sequence: TGCAGTGCTAGTTATGGGACTTCGCCCCGGGGGGCTTTCTTT.

The gene calls are TRBV15 and TRBJ1-1; D gene unclear. Deletions cut 1 base from V and 0 bases from J, with 9 bases between. CDR3 length: 15 residues. CDR1 is LNHNV, CDR2 YYDKDF, per germline (reference sequence). The CDR3 sequence is CATSRGTNMNTEAFF. The CDR3 nucleotides are TGTGCCACCAGCAGAGGGACGAATATGAACACTGAAGCTTTCTTT.

This chain connects TRBV6-5 to TRBJ1-1; the D is unclear. The CDR3 sequence is 14 residues long. The ends were cut back, 4 bases at V and 4 bases at J, with 13 bases in the middle. Germline CDR1 is MNHEY and CDR2 is SVGAGI. CDR3 bases: TGTGCCAGCAGTTCCAGCCCGCCGGGCACTGAAGCTTTCTTT. This translates into CASSSSPPGTEAFF.

The genes are TRBV19 and TRBJ2-3; the D call may be TRBD1 or TRBD2 (5 bases each). Germline V CDR1 and CDR2: LNHDA, SQIVND (reference sequence). V was cut by 6 bases and J by 0 bases, with 13 bases left in between. The CDR3 is 15 residues long. The CDR3 DNA follows: TGTGCCAGTAGCCTGGGACGTCGGAGCACAGATACGCAGTATTTT. Amino acids: CASSLGRRSTDTQYF.

The rearrangement links TRBV7-9 to TRBJ1-4, with D uncertain. Trimming shortened V by 8 bases and J by 5 bases, and 21 bases separated the two germline ends. The CDR3 is 16 amino acids. The V gene's germline CDR1 is SEHNR and CDR2 FQNEAQ (reference sequence). Here the CDR3 reads CASRIGQTTGNEKLFF. Here the CDR3 DNA reads TGTGCCAGCCGTATTGGGCAGACTACGGGAAATGAAAAACTGTTTTTT.

The rearrangement joins TRBV9 to TRBJ1-2, with D tentatively TRBD1 (5 bases). Germline loops: CDR1 SGDLS, CDR2 YYNGEE. The CDR3 extends over 14 amino acids. The V end was cut by 3 bases, the J end by 5 bases, with 14 bases between. CDR3 in DNA: TGTGCCAGCAGCGCAACGGGGGTCCGGTATGGCTACACCTTC. Translated, it gives CASSATGVRYGYTF.

The chain has TRBV27 and TRBJ2-7; D is perhaps TRBD2 (6 bases). Germline V CDR1 and CDR2: MNHEY, SMNVEV (reference sequence). V dropped 2 bases and J dropped 0 bases, with 11 bases sitting between them. The CDR3 is made up of 15 amino acids. The CDR3 nucleotides read TGTGCCAGCAGTTTAGGGGGGAGGACCTCCTACGAGCAGTACTTC. The encoded protein is CASSLGGRTSYEQYF.

The J gene is TRBJ2-3, the V gene TRBV21-1. TRBV21-1 is an annotated pseudogene. CDR3 size: 15 residues. The CDR3 reads CASSSSAGGADTQYF. For the CDR3, the DNA is TGTGCCAGCAGTTCCAGCGCAGGGGGGGCAGATACGCAGTATTTT.